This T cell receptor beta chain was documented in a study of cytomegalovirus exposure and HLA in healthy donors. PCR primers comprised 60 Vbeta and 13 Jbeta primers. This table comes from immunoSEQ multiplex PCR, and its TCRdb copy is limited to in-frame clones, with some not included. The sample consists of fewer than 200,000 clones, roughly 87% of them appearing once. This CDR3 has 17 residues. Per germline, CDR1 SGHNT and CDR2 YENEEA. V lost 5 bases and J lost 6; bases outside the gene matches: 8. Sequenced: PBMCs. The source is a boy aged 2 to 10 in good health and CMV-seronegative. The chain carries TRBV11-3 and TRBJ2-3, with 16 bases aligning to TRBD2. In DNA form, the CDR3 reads TGTGCCAGCAGCCTGGGGACTAGCGGGGGGGATGTGGATACGCAGTATTTT. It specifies CASSLGTSGGDVDTQYF.